This T cell receptor (beta chain) was found in a study of regulatory T cells in long-lasting Graves disease. Study observations and caveats: Persistent disease showed a preference for TRBV28, TRBJ1-2 and TRBJ2-5.

Arm-PCR of CDR3 regions and iRepertoire HTBI primers were the basis on which TCR beta libraries were built. One entry per CDR3 protein, called by TCRdb with MiXCR from the multiplex PCR reads. This sample has approximately 390,000 distinct CDR3 sequences, with 15% to 20% found just once. CDR1 DFQATT and CDR2 SNEGSKA come from the germline V gene (reference sequence). The V segment lost 5 bases and the J segment 9 bases; nucleotides outside the gene matches: 4. The CDR3 spans 12 residues. In this sample, this clonotype turned up many times. Antigen: not known. Time point denoted: newly diagnosed GD, antithyroid drugs for less than 3 months. Scientists built the TCR library using RNA that was extracted from PBMCs. The same sample was also studied in work on T cells in Graves' hyperthyroidism and ophthalmopathy.

This specimen was peripheral blood mononuclear cells (PBMCs), taken at new diagnosis, from a patient treated with antithyroid drugs. V usage is TRBV20-1 and J usage is TRBJ2-3; 11 bases align to TRBD2. This receptor was identified in a woman aged 18-29 years with Graves disease. CDR3 loop: CSALGTSGTQYF. The CDR3 DNA is TGCAGTGCTCTCGGGACTAGCGGCACGCAGTATTTT.